This passage covers 4 T cell receptor beta chains from one sample sequenced in a study of blood T cell repertoires in COVID-19. TCRdb keeps only in-frame clones here, not all; method: immunoSEQ multiplex PCR. The table records approximately 240,000 clones, 65% to 85% of them present only once. The sequencing input was peripheral blood. The receptors come from a woman aged 25 to 39 who had recovered from COVID-19.

The chain links TRBV4-1 to TRBJ2-1; D might be TRBD2 (5 bases). Trimming removed 0 bases at V and 4 bases at J, with 10 bases between. This CDR3 has 15 amino acids. Germline lookup yields CDR1 MGHRA and CDR2 YSYEKL. CDR3 loop: CASSQEAATYNEQFF. The CDR3 nucleotides read TGCGCCAGCAGCCAAGAAGCGGCCACTTACAATGAGCAGTTCTTC.

This clone occurred a few times. CDR3 amino acids: CASSGRTQGAGETQYF. The DNA for the CDR3 is TGTGCCAGCAGTGGACGAACACAGGGGGCCGGAGAGACCCAGTACTTC. This chain joins TRBV27 and TRBJ2-5; 9 bases are a match to TRBD1. V lost 5 bases to trimming and J lost 4 bases; unmatched junction nucleotides: 11. This CDR3 is built from 16 residues. The V gene's germline CDR1 is MNHEY and CDR2 SMNVEV (reference sequence).

This clone was observed a few times. Sequence at one end of the junction differs from germline and may be a read error. The genes are TRBV7-7 and TRBJ1-3; D call uncertain. The CDR3 extends over 19 amino acids. Germline CDR1 SSHAT, CDR2 FNYEAQ (reference sequence). The CDR3 bases are TGTGCTAGCAACCCCGCATGCAGTAGTGAGGGAACTCTAGGAAACACCATATATTTT. Translating gives CASNPACSSEGTLGNTIYF.

The rearrangement links TRBV12-3 or TRBV12-4 to TRBJ2-7, with unresolved D. The CDR3 spans 12 residues. Between the trimmed V and J ends, which lost 4 bases and 6 bases, there was a span of 10 bases. The CDR3 region is CASSSQVGEQYF. The CDR3 DNA sequence: TGTGCCAGCAGTTCGCAGGTGGGCGAGCAGTACTTC.